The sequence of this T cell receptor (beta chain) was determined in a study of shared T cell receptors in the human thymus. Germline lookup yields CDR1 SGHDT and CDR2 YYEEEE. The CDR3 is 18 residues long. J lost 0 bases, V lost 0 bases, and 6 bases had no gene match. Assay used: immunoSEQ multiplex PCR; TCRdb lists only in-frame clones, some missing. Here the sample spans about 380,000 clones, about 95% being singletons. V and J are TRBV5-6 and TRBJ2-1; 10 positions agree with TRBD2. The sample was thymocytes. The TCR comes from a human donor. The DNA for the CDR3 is TGTGCCAGCAGCTTGGGATCCCTAGCGGGAGCCTCCTACAATGAGCAGTTCTTC. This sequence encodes CASSLGSLAGASYNEQFF.